This passage covers 29 T cell receptor beta chains from one sample sequenced in a study of shared clonotypes between healthy human individuals. Measured with immunoSEQ multiplex PCR; TCRdb has only the in-frame clones, and not every one. The sample lists fewer than 2.5 million clones, 93% occurring once. The specimen sequenced was naive CD4+ T cells from PBMCs. Subset meaning: CD45RA+ positively selected. The origin of the receptors is a man aged 18-30 years in good health. Some clones in this sample may be carry-over from other donors' samples.

This chain uses TRBV7-8 with TRBJ1-3, with D perhaps matching TRBD1 (5 bases). Germline V gene sequence: CDR1 SGHVS, CDR2 FQNEAQ. This CDR3 comprises 17 residues. Between the trimmed V and J ends, which lost 4 bases and 0 bases, there was a span of 16 bases. CDR3: CASSSDGRALSGNTIYF. The CDR3 region has the DNA TGTGCCAGCAGCTCCGATGGCAGGGCCCTCTCTGGAAACACCATATATTTT.

This chain uses TRBV30 with TRBJ2-1, with 8 bases matching TRBD2. Germline lookup yields CDR1 GTSNPN and CDR2 SVGIG (reference sequence). The V segment lost 1 base and the J segment 6 bases; nucleotides outside the gene matches: 5. The CDR3 consists of 14 residues. In DNA form, the CDR3 reads TGTGCCTGGAGTGCGGGAGGGTACCCCAATGAGCAGTTCTTC. Its protein is CAWSAGGYPNEQFF.

The chain combines TRBV5-1 with TRBJ1-2; the match to TRBD1 covers 10 bases. Trimming took 2 bases from V and 4 from J; bases not matched to a gene: 14. The CDR3 consists of 18 residues. Germline V gives CDR1 SGHRS, CDR2 YFSETQ. CDR3: CASSFGRDRGRLPYGYTF. In DNA form, the CDR3 reads TGCGCCAGCAGCTTTGGCCGGGACAGGGGACGCTTACCCTATGGCTACACCTTC.

The chain has TRBV7-2 and TRBJ2-7; D is unresolved. This CDR3 contains 13 residues. Trimming shortened V by 1 base and J by 6 bases, and 10 bases separated the two germline ends. Germline lookup yields CDR1 SGHTA and CDR2 FQGNSA. The DNA of the CDR3 is TGTGCCAGCAGCTTAGGTTCTCGCGGCGAGCAGTACTTC. This encodes CASSLGSRGEQYF.

This chain uses TRBV19 with TRBJ1-5; tentative D call: TRBD1 (5 bases). CDR1 and CDR2 (germline): LNHDA, SQIVND (reference sequence). The CDR3 runs 15 residues. V was clipped by 2 bases and J by 0 bases, with 8 bases between them. The CDR3 DNA reads as TGTGCCAGTAGTATAAGGGGCCATAGCAATCAGCCCCAGCATTTT. It encodes CASSIRGHSNQPQHF.

V is TRBV4-1 and J is TRBJ1-2, with D uncertain. This CDR3 is 13 amino acids long. CDR1 MGHRA and CDR2 YSYEKL come from the germline V gene. Trimming pared 1 base from V and 5 bases from J, leaving 8 bases between. This CDR3 reads CASSQVQQYGYTF. The DNA for the CDR3 is TGCGCCAGCAGCCAAGTGCAACAGTATGGCTACACCTTC.

This clone was observed once. The chain recombines TRBV5-6 with TRBJ2-7; 7 bases align to TRBD1. In germline, CDR1 is SGHDT, CDR2 YYEEEE. This CDR3 contains 13 residues. The trim removed 4 bases at V and 3 bases at J, leaving 4 bases unmatched. The CDR3 bases are TGTGCCAGCAGCCCCTGGACAGGCTACGAGCAGTACTTC. It is translated as CASSPWTGYEQYF.

This clone was picked up one time. The chain combines TRBV19 with TRBJ2-7, with 7 nucleotides matching TRBD1. The CDR3 sequence is 15 residues long. Losses at the gene ends were 5 bases for V and 5 bases for J; bases not matched to a gene: 12. The germline gives CDR1 LNHDA, CDR2 SQIVND (reference sequence). DNA of the CDR3: TGTGCCAGTAGTTCAGGGGGTGTGGTATGGAACGAGCAGTACTTC. Translation gives CASSSGGVVWNEQYF. The whole variable domain, filled in from reference TRBV19 and TRBJ2-7, reads DGGITQSPKYLFRKEGQNVTLSCEQNLNHDAMYWYRQDPGQGLRLIYYSQIVNDFQKGDIAEGYSVSREKKESFPLTVTSAQKNPTAFYLCASSSGGVVWNEQYFGPGTRLTVT.

The V and J genes are TRBV7-3 and TRBJ2-5, with D perhaps TRBD2 (5 bases). V lost 3 bases to trimming and J lost 2 bases, with 7 bases between them. There are 13 residues in the CDR3. CDR1 is SGHTA, CDR2 FQGTGA, per germline. CDR3 nucleotides: TGTGCCAGCAGCTTGACTAATCAAGAGACCCAGTACTTC. The encoded protein is CASSLTNQETQYF.

A few counts support this clone. Other DNA sequences from this sample encode an identical CDR3 as well. CDR3 sequence (DNA): TGTGCCAGCAGTTCACAGGGGAACACTGAAGCTTTCTTT. This encodes CASSSQGNTEAFF. The chain links TRBV6-5 to TRBJ1-1, with D perhaps TRBD1 (6 bases). The V and J ends lost 4 bases and 1 base respectively, with 7 bases between them. The CDR3 has 13 residues. CDR1 MNHEY and CDR2 SVGAGI come from the germline V gene.

The CDR3 DNA reads as TGTGCCAGCAGTTACTCGAGCCCGGGGCAGACCCAGTACTTC. Translated, it gives CASSYSSPGQTQYF. V is TRBV6-6 and J is TRBJ2-5; perhaps D is TRBD1 or TRBD2 (5 bases each). This CDR3 comprises 14 residues. Germline CDR1 MNHNY, CDR2 SVGAGI (reference sequence). V lost 0 bases to trimming and J lost 6 bases, with 11 bases between them.

The chain joins TRBV10-2 to TRBJ1-6, with a weak D call TRBD1 (5 bases). Germline V gene sequence: CDR1 WSHSY, CDR2 SAAADI. Trimming removed 6 bases at V and 0 bases at J, with 9 bases between. The CDR3 is made up of 15 amino acids. The CDR3 DNA sequence: TGCGCCAGCAGAGCAGGGTTCTCCTATAATTCACCCCTCCACTTT. This codes for CASRAGFSYNSPLHF.

The rearrangement joins TRBV13 to TRBJ1-1; the D is unclear. Germline-derived CDR1 and CDR2 are PRHDT and FYEKMQ (reference sequence). This CDR3 is 14 amino acids long. V dropped 3 bases and J dropped 1 base, with 9 bases sitting between them. The CDR3 DNA is TGTGCCAGCAGCTTGCGCCAGAAGAACACTGAAGCTTTCTTT. This sequence encodes CASSLRQKNTEAFF. The full variable domain, in which reference TRBV13 and TRBJ1-1 provide the parts outside the CDR3, is AAGVIQSPRHLIKEKRETATLKCYPIPRHDTVYWYQQGPGQDPQFLISFYEKMQSDKGSIPDRFSAQQFSDYHSELNMSSLELGDSALYFCASSLRQKNTEAFFGQGTRLTVV.

Points on this clone: One end of the junction is discordant with germline, which a read error may explain. The rearrangement joins TRBV9 to TRBJ2-4, with TRBD2 identical over 7 bases. The length of the CDR3 is 10 residues. Germline V gene sequence: CDR1 SGDLS, CDR2 YYNGEE. The chain's CDR3 is CASNRWGGHF. The CDR3, as DNA: TGTGCCAGCAACCGCTGGGGAGGGCACTTC.

This clone was seen once. The chain recombines TRBV4-2 with TRBJ2-7; tentative D call: TRBD1 (6 bases). This CDR3 contains 17 residues. Germline loops: CDR1 LGHNA, CDR2 YNFKEQ. V dropped 1 base and J dropped 0 bases, with 16 bases sitting between them. The CDR3 DNA reads as TGTGCCAGCAGCCAAGTTTCCGGGACACGGTTCTCCTACGAGCAGTACTTC. This codes for CASSQVSGTRFSYEQYF.

V gene TRBV18 combines with J gene TRBJ1-3; weak D call: TRBD1 (5 bases). V was trimmed by 3 bases and J by 3 bases, leaving 12 bases between them. CDR1 is KGHSH and CDR2 is LQKENI in the germline V gene. CDR3 length: 15 residues. DNA for the CDR3: TGTGCCAGCTCACCGGATAGGGGCTTTGGAAACACCATATATTTT. This sequence encodes CASSPDRGFGNTIYF.

The V call is TRBV30, the J call TRBJ2-7; 9 positions agree with TRBD1. The CDR3 runs to 14 residues. The germline CDR1 and CDR2 sequences are GTSNPN and SVGIG (reference sequence). V was clipped by 4 bases and J by 6 bases; unmatched bases: 10. CDR3 DNA sequence: TGTGCCTGGAAAGTGAGGACAGGGGATCCCGAGCAGTACTTC. Amino acids: CAWKVRTGDPEQYF.

The chain couples TRBV15 to TRBJ2-1; the D is unclear. Trimming shortened V by 8 bases and J by 0 bases, and 8 bases separated the two germline ends. CDR3 length: 13 amino acids. The germline V gene has CDR1 LNHNV and CDR2 YYDKDF (reference sequence). CDR3 amino acids: CATSWSSYNEQFF. The CDR3 DNA is TGTGCCACCTCATGGAGCTCCTACAATGAGCAGTTCTTC.

The V and J genes are TRBV5-4 and TRBJ1-1, with TRBD1 as a possible D gene (5 bases). CDR1 and CDR2 from the germline V gene are SGHNT and YYREEE (reference sequence). V dropped 1 base and J dropped 5 bases, with 15 bases sitting between them. The CDR3 covers 15 residues. The CDR3 DNA follows: TGTGCCAGCAGCTTGATTTTGCCGGGACGGACTGAAGCTTTCTTT. It is translated as CASSLILPGRTEAFF.

The V call is TRBV4-3, the J call TRBJ1-3, with unresolved D. The V end was cut by 3 bases, the J end by 2 bases, with 14 bases between. The germline V gene has CDR1 LGHNA and CDR2 YSLEER. The CDR3 has 16 residues. CDR3 loop: CASSQGSAAAGNTIYF. The CDR3 bases are TGCGCCAGCAGCCAGGGATCAGCGGCGGCTGGAAACACCATATATTTT.

This rearrangement joins TRBV19 to TRBJ1-2; D ambiguous. This CDR3 spans 11 amino acids. V was trimmed by 9 bases and J by 4 bases, leaving 9 bases between them. Germline CDR1 LNHDA, CDR2 SQIVND (reference sequence). The CDR3 DNA follows: TGTGCCAGCCGCCAGACCTATGGCTACACCTTC. It is translated as CASRQTYGYTF.

The V and J genes are TRBV2 and TRBJ2-5; 7 bases align to TRBD1. The CDR3 extends over 13 amino acids. Germline-derived CDR1 and CDR2 are SNHLY and FYNNEI. V trimming: 5 bases; J trimming: 4 bases; junction bases outside the gene matches: 4. The CDR3 loop reads CASSQQGLETQYF. CDR3 coding DNA: TGTGCCAGCAGTCAACAGGGGTTAGAGACCCAGTACTTC.

The V gene is TRBV5-1, the J gene TRBJ1-1; 10 nucleotides line up with TRBD1. V was pared by 4 bases and J by 6 bases, with 12 bases of the junction left unmatched. Germline V gives CDR1 SGHRS, CDR2 YFSETQ. The CDR3 consists of 16 residues. The CDR3, as DNA: TGCGCCAGCAGCCTCCAGGGAACCGGGACAGGGGCTGAAGCTTTCTTT. Translating gives CASSLQGTGTGAEAFF.

The chain joins TRBV14 to TRBJ2-5; D is perhaps TRBD1 or TRBD2 (5 bases each). The ends were cut back, 4 bases at V and 0 bases at J, with 15 bases in the middle. Germline CDR1 and CDR2: SGHDN and FVKESK. This CDR3 has 16 amino acids. In DNA form, the CDR3 reads TGTGCCAGCAGCCCGGGGACCCGGTCGTACCAAGAGACCCAGTACTTC. Amino acid sequence: CASSPGTRSYQETQYF.

The chain employs TRBV14 and TRBJ2-1, with TRBD2 identical over 11 bases. V dropped 0 bases and J dropped 7; count of bases not matched to a gene: 17. CDR3 length equals 20 residues. The V gene's germline CDR1 is SGHDN and CDR2 FVKESK. The CDR3 region is CASSQDPSGRRIREINEQFF. CDR3 coding DNA: TGTGCCAGCAGCCAAGACCCTAGCGGGAGGAGGATTAGAGAGATAAATGAGCAGTTCTTC.

The rearrangement uses TRBV5-8 and TRBJ2-7; TRBD2 aligns across 9 bases. Trimming at V came to 4 bases and at J to 5 bases, leaving 16 bases not matched to a gene. The CDR3 is 17 amino acids. Germline lookup yields CDR1 SGHTS and CDR2 YDEGEE. CDR3 loop: CASSRGVHLAGRNEQYF. In nucleotides, the CDR3 is TGTGCCAGCAGCCGGGGAGTTCATCTAGCGGGACGGAACGAGCAGTACTTC.

The rearrangement joins TRBV5-4 to TRBJ1-5; D is unresolved. The CDR3 contains 17 residues. Germline V gene lookup returns CDR1 SGHNT and CDR2 YYREEE (reference sequence). Trimming took 0 bases from V and 13 from J, leaving 26 bases between them. The CDR3 coding sequence is TGTGCCAGCAGCTTGGACGCCCCAAAATGGGAGAAAAAGGCGCAGCATTTT. This gives the protein CASSLDAPKWEKKAQHF.

The chain recombines TRBV6-1 with TRBJ1-1, with no clear D. Trimming took off 7 bases at V and 10 bases at J, with 16 bases between the two ends. Germline-derived CDR1 and CDR2 are MNHNS and SASEGT. The CDR3 totals 12 residues. The chain's CDR3 is CASIRPGQRAFF. The CDR3 nucleotides read TGTGCCAGCATCCGGCCCGGGCAAAGAGCTTTCTTT.

The chain links TRBV2 to TRBJ1-4, with 8 bases that match TRBD1. CDR1 and CDR2 from the germline V gene are SNHLY and FYNNEI. Losses at the gene ends were 5 bases for V and 7 bases for J; bases not matched to a gene: 9. The CDR3 is made up of 15 amino acids. The CDR3 is CASSYSDRAGEKLFF. The CDR3 nucleotides are TGTGCCAGCAGTTATTCGGACAGGGCGGGTGAAAAACTGTTTTTT. The full variable domain, its missing parts supplied by reference TRBV2 and TRBJ1-4, is EPEVTQTPSHQVTQMGQEVILRCVPISNHLYFYWYRQILGQKVEFLVSFYNNEISEKSEIFDDQFSVERPDGSNFTLKIRSTKLEDSAMYFCASSYSDRAGEKLFFGSGTQLSVL.